A single sample is the source of the 6 T cell receptor beta chains below, sequenced in a study of T cell repertoires in aging, cancer and after chemotherapy. TCR beta rearrangements were amplified from peripheral blood genomic DNA. A mixed TRB-A/B primer pool amplified rearranged TRB by multiplex touch-down PCR. One entry per CDR3 protein, called by TCRdb with MiXCR from the multiplex PCR reads. The sample has about 9,000 distinct CDR3 sequences; about 25% are singletons. Sequencing was done on a sample of blood. These receptors came from a human donor with a blood cancer. The donor label of this sample is uncertain.

The chain is built from TRBV12-5 and TRBJ1-2; D gene unclear. CDR1 is LGHNT, CDR2 FRNRAP, per germline. Trimming left V 1 base short and J 4 bases short, with 7 bases between. CDR3 length: 13 residues. As DNA, the CDR3 is TGTGCTAGTGGTTTGGCCCGCTCCTATGGCTACACCTTC. Its protein product is CASGLARSYGYTF.

The rearrangement links TRBV6-4 to TRBJ1-2; TRBD1 matches 9 bases. The CDR3 length is 15 residues. CDR1 and CDR2 (germline): MRHNA, SNTAGT. V lost 6 bases and J lost 6; bases outside the gene matches: 11. This CDR3 reads CASRATGGVGNGYTF. In DNA, the CDR3 is TGTGCCAGCAGAGCCACAGGGGGCGTAGGGAATGGCTACACCTTC.

Within the sample, this clonotype is medium-sized. The chain joins TRBV19 to TRBJ1-2; D gene unclear. CDR1 is LNHDA, CDR2 SQIVND, per germline (reference sequence). The CDR3 is 16 amino acids. V shed 5 bases and J shed 2 bases, with 18 bases lying between them. The CDR3 coding sequence is TGTGCCAGTAGTCCAGAAGGTAATTTTGGGAACTATGGCTACACCTTC. Protein product: CASSPEGNFGNYGYTF.

V usage is TRBV30 and J usage is TRBJ1-1, with D hard to call. V gave up 4 bases and J gave up 1 base, with 22 bases separating them. Germline-derived CDR1 and CDR2 are GTSNPN and SVGIG (reference sequence). This CDR3 spans 17 amino acids. The CDR3 spells CAWKPKYGVLGNTEAFF. CDR3 DNA sequence: TGTGCCTGGAAACCAAAGTACGGGGTTCTGGGGAACACTGAAGCTTTCTTT.

About this clonotype itself: A read error is possible here, since a much larger clone lies one base away. The genes are TRBV19 and TRBJ2-7, with TRBD2 as a possible D gene (6 bases). From germline, CDR1 is LNHDA and CDR2 SQIVND (reference sequence). CDR3 length equals 15 residues. The chain's CDR3 is CASSIDLGGPYEHYF. The CDR3 DNA sequence: TGTGCCAGTAGTATAGATCTCGGGGGACCTTACGAGCATTACTTC.

This clonotype is labeled medium-sized. This sequence joins TRBV27 and TRBJ2-7; D is unresolved. Germline V gene lookup returns CDR1 MNHEY and CDR2 SMNVEV (reference sequence). V was shortened by 6 bases and J by 3 bases, with 12 bases between the two germline ends. The length of the CDR3 is 13 residues. CDR3 sequence reads: CASSPGPHYEQYF. CDR3 DNA: TGTGCCAGCAGCCCCGGACCCCACTACGAGCAGTACTTC.